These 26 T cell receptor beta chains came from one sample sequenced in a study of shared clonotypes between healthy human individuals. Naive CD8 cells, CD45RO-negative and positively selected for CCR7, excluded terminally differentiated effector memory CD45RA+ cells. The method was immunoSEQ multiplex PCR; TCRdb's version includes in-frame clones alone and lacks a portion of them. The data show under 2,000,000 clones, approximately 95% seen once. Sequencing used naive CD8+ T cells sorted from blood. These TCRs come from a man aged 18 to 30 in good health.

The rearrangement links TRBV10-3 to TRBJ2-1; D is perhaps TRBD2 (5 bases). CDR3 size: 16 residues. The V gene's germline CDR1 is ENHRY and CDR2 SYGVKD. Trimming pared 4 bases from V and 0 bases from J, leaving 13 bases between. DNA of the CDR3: TGTGCCATCAGTGCGGCGGGCCTGAGCTCCTACAATGAGCAGTTCTTC. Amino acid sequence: CAISAAGLSSYNEQFF.

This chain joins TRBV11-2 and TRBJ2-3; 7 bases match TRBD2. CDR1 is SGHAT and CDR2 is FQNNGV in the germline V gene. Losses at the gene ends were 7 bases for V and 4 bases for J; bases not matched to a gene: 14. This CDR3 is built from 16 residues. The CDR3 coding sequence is TGTGCCAGCAACTTGTGGATTGGGGGGGGTTCAGATACGCAGTATTTT. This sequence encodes CASNLWIGGGSDTQYF.

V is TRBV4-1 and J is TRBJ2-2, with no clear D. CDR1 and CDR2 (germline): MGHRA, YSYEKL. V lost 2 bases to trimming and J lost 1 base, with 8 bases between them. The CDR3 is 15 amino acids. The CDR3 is CASSQRDLNTGELFF. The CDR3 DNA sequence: TGCGCCAGCAGCCAACGCGATCTGAACACCGGGGAGCTGTTTTTT.

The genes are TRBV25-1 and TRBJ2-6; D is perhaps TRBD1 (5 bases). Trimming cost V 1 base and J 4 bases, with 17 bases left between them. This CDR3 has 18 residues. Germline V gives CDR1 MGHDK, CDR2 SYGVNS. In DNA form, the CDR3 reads TGTGCCAGCAGTGAATTTCCCGGGCTGGGGCTCGGGGCCAACGTCCTGACTTTC. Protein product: CASSEFPGLGLGANVLTF.

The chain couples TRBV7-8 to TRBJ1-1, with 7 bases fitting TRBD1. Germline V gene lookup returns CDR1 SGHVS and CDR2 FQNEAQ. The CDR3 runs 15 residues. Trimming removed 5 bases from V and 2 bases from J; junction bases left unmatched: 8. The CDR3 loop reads CASSDPRGGNTEAFF. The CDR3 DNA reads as TGTGCCAGCAGCGACCCGCGAGGGGGCAACACTGAAGCTTTCTTT. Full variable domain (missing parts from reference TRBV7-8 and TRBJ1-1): GAGVSQSPRYKVAKRGQDVALRCDPISGHVSLFWYQQALGQGPEFLTYFQNEAQLDKSGLPSDRFFAERPEGSVSTLKIQRTQQEDSAVYLCASSDPRGGNTEAFFGQGTRLTVV.

Here the CDR3 reads CASSSERGVWDEQFF. The CDR3 nucleotides are TGCGCCAGCAGCTCCGAGCGGGGGGTCTGGGATGAGCAGTTCTTC. The rearrangement links TRBV5-1 to TRBJ2-1; 9 nucleotides line up with TRBD2. This CDR3 is built from 15 residues. Germline CDR1 reads SGHRS; CDR2 reads YFSETQ. Losses at the gene ends were 3 bases for V and 8 bases for J; bases not matched to a gene: 9.

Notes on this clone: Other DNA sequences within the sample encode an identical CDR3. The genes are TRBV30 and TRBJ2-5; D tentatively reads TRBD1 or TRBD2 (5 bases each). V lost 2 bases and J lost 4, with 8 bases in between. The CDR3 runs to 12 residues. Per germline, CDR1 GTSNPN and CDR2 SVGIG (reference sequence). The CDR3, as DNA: TGTGCCTGGAGTTGGGACGGAGAGACCCAGTACTTC. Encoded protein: CAWSWDGETQYF.

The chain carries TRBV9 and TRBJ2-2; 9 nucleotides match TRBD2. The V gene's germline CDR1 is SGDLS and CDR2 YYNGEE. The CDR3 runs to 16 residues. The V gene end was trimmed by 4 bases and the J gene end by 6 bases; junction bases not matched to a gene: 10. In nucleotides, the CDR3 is TGTGCCAGCAGCCCCCGGACTAGCGCCTCGTCCGGGGAGCTGTTTTTT. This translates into CASSPRTSASSGELFF.

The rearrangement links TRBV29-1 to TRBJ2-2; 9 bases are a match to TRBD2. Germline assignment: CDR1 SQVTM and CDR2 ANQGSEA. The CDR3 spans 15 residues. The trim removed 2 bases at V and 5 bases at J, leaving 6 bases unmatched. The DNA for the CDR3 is TGCAGCGTTGAATATAGAAGCGGGGGGACCGGGGAGCTGTTTTTT. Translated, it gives CSVEYRSGGTGELFF.

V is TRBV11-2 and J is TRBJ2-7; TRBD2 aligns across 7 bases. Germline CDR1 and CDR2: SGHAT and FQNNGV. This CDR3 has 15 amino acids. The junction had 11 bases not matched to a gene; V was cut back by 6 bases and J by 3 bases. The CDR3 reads CASSTGASGFYEQYF. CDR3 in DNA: TGTGCCAGCAGTACCGGTGCTAGCGGTTTCTACGAGCAGTACTTC.

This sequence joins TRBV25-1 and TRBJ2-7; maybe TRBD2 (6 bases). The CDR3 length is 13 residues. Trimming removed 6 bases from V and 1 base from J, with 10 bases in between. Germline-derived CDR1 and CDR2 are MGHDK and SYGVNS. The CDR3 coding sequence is TGTGCCAGCAGCCCTAGCGCTTCCTACGAGCAGTACTTC. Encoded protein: CASSPSASYEQYF.

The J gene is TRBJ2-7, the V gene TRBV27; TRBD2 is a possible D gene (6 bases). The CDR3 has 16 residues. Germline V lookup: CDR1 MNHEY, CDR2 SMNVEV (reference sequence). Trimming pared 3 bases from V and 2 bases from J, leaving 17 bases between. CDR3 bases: TGTGCCAGCAGTTTGGACCCTGACGGGAGCCCCTACGAGCAGTACTTC. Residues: CASSLDPDGSPYEQYF.

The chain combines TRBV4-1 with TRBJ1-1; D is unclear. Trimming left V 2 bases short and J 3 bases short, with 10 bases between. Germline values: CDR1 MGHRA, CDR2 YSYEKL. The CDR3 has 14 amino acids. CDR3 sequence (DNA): TGCGCCAGCAGCCAAAGACCCGTGGACACTGAAGCTTTCTTT. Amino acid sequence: CASSQRPVDTEAFF.

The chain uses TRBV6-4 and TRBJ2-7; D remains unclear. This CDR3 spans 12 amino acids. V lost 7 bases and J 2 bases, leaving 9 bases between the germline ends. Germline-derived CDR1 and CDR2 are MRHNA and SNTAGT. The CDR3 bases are TGTGCCAGCAAACCTATAACCTACGAGCAGTACTTC. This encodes CASKPITYEQYF.

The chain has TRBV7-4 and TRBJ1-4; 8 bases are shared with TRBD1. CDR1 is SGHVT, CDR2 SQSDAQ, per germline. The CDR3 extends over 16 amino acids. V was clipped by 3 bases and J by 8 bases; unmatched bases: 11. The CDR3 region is CASSFKGQGAEEKLFF. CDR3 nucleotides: TGTGCCAGCAGCTTTAAAGGGCAGGGGGCAGAGGAAAAACTGTTTTTT.

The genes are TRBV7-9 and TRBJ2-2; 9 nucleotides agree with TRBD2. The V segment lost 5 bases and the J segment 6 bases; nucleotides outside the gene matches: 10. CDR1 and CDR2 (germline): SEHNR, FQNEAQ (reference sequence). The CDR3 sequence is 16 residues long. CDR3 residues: CASSHPSSGTAGELFF. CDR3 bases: TGTGCCAGCAGCCACCCATCTAGCGGGACTGCCGGGGAGCTGTTTTTT.

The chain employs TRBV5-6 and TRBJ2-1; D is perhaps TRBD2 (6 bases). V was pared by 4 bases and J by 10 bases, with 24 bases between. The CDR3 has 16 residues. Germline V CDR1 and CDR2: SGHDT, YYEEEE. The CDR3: CASSHPGASANGEQFF. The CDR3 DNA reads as TGTGCCAGCAGCCATCCCGGGGCTAGCGCGAACGGGGAGCAGTTCTTC.

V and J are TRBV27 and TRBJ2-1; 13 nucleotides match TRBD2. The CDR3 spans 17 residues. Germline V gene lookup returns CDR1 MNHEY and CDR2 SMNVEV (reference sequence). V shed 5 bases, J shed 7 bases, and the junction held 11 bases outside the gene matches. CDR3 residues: CASSHSPGLAGWNEQFF. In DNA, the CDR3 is TGTGCCAGCAGTCACTCCCCGGGACTAGCGGGGTGGAATGAGCAGTTCTTC.

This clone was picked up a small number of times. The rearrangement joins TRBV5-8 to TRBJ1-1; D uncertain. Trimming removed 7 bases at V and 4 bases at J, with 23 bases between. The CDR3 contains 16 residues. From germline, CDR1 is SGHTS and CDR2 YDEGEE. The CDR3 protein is CASPTPGEIGSTEAFF. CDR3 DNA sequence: TGTGCCAGCCCGACCCCTGGAGAGATTGGTAGCACTGAAGCTTTCTTT.

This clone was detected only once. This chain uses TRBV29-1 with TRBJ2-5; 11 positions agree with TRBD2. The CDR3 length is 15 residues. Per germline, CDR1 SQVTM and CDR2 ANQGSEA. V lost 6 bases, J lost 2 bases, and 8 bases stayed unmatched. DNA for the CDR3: TGCAGCGTACAGACTAGCGGGATGGATCAAGAGACCCAGTACTTC. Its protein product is CSVQTSGMDQETQYF.

The CDR3: CASSITADYEQYF. CDR3 sequence (DNA): TGTGCCAGTAGTATAACGGCAGACTACGAGCAGTACTTC. This chain joins TRBV19 and TRBJ2-7; D is undetermined. Germline lookup yields CDR1 LNHDA and CDR2 SQIVND (reference sequence). This CDR3 is 13 amino acids long. The ends were cut back, 2 bases at V and 3 bases at J, with 8 bases in the middle.

In DNA, the CDR3 is TGCAGCGTTGAAGTACAGAGCGGGGGGAATGAGCAGTTCTTC. This translates into CSVEVQSGGNEQFF. The genes are TRBV29-1 and TRBJ2-1; TRBD2 agrees at 9 bases. The CDR3 is made up of 14 amino acids. V shed 1 base and J 7 bases; nucleotides not matched to a gene: 5. Germline loops: CDR1 SQVTM, CDR2 ANQGSEA.

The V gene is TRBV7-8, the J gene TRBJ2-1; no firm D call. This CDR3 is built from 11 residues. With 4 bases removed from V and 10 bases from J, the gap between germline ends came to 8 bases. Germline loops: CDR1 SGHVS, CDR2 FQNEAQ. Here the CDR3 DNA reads TGTGCCAGCAGCTCATCAGGAGAGCAGTTCTTC. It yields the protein CASSSSGEQFF.

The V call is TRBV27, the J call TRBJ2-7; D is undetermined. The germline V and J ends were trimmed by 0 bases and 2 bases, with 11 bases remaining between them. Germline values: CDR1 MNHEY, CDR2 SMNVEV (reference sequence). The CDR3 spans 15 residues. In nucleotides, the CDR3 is TGTGCCAGCAGTTTATCCGCAAGAACCACCTACGAGCAGTACTTC. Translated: CASSLSARTTYEQYF.

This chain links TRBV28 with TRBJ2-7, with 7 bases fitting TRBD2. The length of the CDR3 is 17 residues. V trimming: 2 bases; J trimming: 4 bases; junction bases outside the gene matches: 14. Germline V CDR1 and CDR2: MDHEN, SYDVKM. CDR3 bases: TGTGCCAGCAGTTTACCTTCGACAGTCGAGGGAGGGTACGAGCAGTACTTC. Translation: CASSLPSTVEGGYEQYF.

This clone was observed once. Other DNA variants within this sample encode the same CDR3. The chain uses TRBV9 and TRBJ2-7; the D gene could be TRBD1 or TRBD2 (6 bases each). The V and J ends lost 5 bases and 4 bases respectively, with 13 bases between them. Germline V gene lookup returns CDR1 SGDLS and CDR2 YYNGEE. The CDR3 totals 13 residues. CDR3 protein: CASSEGGGYEQYF. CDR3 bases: TGTGCCAGCAGTGAGGGGGGCGGTTACGAGCAGTACTTC.